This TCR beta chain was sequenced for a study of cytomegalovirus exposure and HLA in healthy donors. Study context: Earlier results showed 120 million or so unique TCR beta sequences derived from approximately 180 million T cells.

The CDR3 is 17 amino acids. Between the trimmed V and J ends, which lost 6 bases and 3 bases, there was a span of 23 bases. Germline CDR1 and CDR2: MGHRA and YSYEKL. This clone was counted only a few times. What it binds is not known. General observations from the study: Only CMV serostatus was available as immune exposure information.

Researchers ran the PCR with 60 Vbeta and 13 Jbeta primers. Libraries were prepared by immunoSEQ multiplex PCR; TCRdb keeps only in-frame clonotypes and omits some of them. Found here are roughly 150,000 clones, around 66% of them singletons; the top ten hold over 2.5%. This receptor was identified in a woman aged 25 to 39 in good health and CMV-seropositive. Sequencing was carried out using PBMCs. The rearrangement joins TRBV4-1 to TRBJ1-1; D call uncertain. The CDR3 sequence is CASRHVIRVAGDTEAFF. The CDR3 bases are TGCGCCAGCAGACACGTTATAAGGGTAGCCGGGGACACTGAAGCTTTCTTT.